The sequence of this T cell receptor beta chain was determined in a study of T cell repertoires in cytomegalovirus infection. This clonotype was observed many times. TCRdb reprocessed the reads with MiXCR, giving one entry per CDR3 protein. There are 200,000 to 300,000 distinct CDR3 sequences in the sample; roughly 6.5% occur only once, and under 7% lies in the top ten. The sequencing sample was made of PBMCs. The receptor's source is a human donor in good health (CMV status not recorded). Some clones in this sample may be carry-over from other donors' samples.

In DNA form, the CDR3 reads TGTGCCAGCAGCTTGCCCACAGGGTATACTGAAGCTTTCTTT. It specifies CASSLPTGYTEAFF. This chain joins TRBV11-2 and TRBJ1-1; D possibly corresponds to TRBD1 (6 bases). The CDR3 consists of 14 residues. Germline CDR1 SGHAT, CDR2 FQNNGV. Between the trimmed V and J ends, which lost 3 bases and 5 bases, there was a span of 13 bases.